The 14 T cell receptor beta chains listed next were all sequenced from one sample in a study of post-analysis software for immune sequencing data. Their recognized antigens are unknown. Unique-molecular-identifier-tagged TCR beta cDNA libraries were used. TCRdb passed the PCR reads through MiXCR, listing each CDR3 protein once. The data show about 770,000 distinct CDR3 sequences, with 40% to 55% seen just once and 4.9% held by the top ten. Study outcomes and limitations: Patients carried a few TRBV segments more frequently than controls did, and TRBV5-6, TRBV5-1 and TRBV20-1 were among them.

Material for sequencing was blood. These receptor sequences come from a girl aged 10-17 years with multiple sclerosis.

V and J are TRBV7-2 and TRBJ2-3; no clear D. Germline V gene data show CDR1 as SGHTA and CDR2 as FQGNSA. The CDR3 is 13 residues long. V was pared by 6 bases and J by 1 base, with 8 bases between. The DNA of the CDR3 is TGTGCCAGCAGTAGACTCCGCACAGATACGCAGTATTTT. This codes for CASSRLRTDTQYF.

V usage is TRBV3-1 and J usage is TRBJ2-5; D gene uncertain. Germline lookup yields CDR1 LGHDT and CDR2 YNNKEL (reference sequence). V lost 1 base and J lost 0, with 6 bases in between. CDR3 size: 14 residues. CDR3 residues: CASSQVGNQETQYF. CDR3 nucleotides: TGTGCCAGCAGCCAAGTGGGGAACCAAGAGACCCAGTACTTC.

The chain carries TRBV27 and TRBJ2-5; 8 bases fit TRBD2. The CDR3 loop spans 17 amino acids. V lost 8 bases, J lost 11 bases, and 25 bases stayed unmatched. CDR1 and CDR2 (germline): MNHEY, SMNVEV (reference sequence). CDR3 protein: CASSSWGAASAGGEQYF. The CDR3 region has the DNA TGTGCCAGCTCCTCTTGGGGGGCAGCATCGGCGGGGGGTGAGCAGTACTTC.

V usage is TRBV3-1 and J usage is TRBJ2-7, with 8 bases fitting TRBD1. V trimming: 0 bases; J trimming: 1 base; junction bases outside the gene matches: 11. In germline, CDR1 is LGHDT, CDR2 YNNKEL (reference sequence). The length of the CDR3 is 18 residues. The CDR3 DNA reads TGTGCCAGCAGCCAAGAACACCCGGGGCAGGGGGCTTCCTACGAGCAGTACTTC. As protein: CASSQEHPGQGASYEQYF.

This clonotype was observed a few times. The V call is TRBV29-1, the J call TRBJ2-1; TRBD1 matches 10 bases. Germline assignment: CDR1 SQVTM and CDR2 ANQGSEA. The CDR3 runs to 17 residues. The V gene end was trimmed by 3 bases and the J gene end by 9 bases; junction bases not matched to a gene: 17. The chain's CDR3 is CSVEVMTGGIPPGEQFF. CDR3 DNA sequence: TGCAGCGTTGAGGTGATGACAGGGGGCATCCCTCCTGGTGAGCAGTTCTTC.

The chain is built from TRBV27 and TRBJ1-1; a possible D gene is TRBD1 (5 bases). The V and J ends lost 5 bases and 6 bases respectively, with 10 bases between them. Germline V CDR1 and CDR2: MNHEY, SMNVEV (reference sequence). The CDR3 is 12 residues long. The CDR3 loop is CASSTWGSEAFF. DNA of the CDR3: TGTGCCAGCAGTACATGGGGGTCTGAAGCTTTCTTT.

The chain has TRBV7-6 and TRBJ2-1; a possible D gene is TRBD2 (6 bases). V gave up 2 bases and J gave up 0 bases, with 11 bases separating them. The germline CDR1 and CDR2 sequences are SGHVS and FNYEAQ. This CDR3 has 16 residues. CDR3 DNA: TGTGCCAGCAGCTTAAGTGAGCGGGCCTCCTACAATGAGCAGTTCTTC. Its protein is CASSLSERASYNEQFF.

Note on this clonotype: A much larger clone lies a single base off, so this may be a read error. The V gene is TRBV27, the J gene TRBJ2-3; D perhaps matches TRBD2 (6 bases). The CDR3 totals 15 residues. Trimming took off 5 bases at V and 4 bases at J, with 16 bases between the two ends. In germline, CDR1 is MNHEY, CDR2 SMNVEV (reference sequence). CDR3 DNA: TGTGCCAGCAGTCCGAGAGGAGGGTTCCCAGATACGCAGTATTTT. This translates into CASSPRGGFPDTQYF.

In its sample, this clonotype was seen a few times. The genes are TRBV20-1 and TRBJ1-5, with a weak D call TRBD1 (6 bases). The germline gives CDR1 DFQATT, CDR2 SNEGSKA (reference sequence). The CDR3 consists of 13 residues. The V gene lost 4 bases and the J gene lost 7 bases, with 14 bases spanning the gap. The CDR3 DNA reads as TGCAGTGCTATATACAGGGCAGGACAGCCCCAGCATTTT. Protein product: CSAIYRAGQPQHF.

The chain carries TRBV12-5 and TRBJ2-4; no clear D gene. The J call is doubtful: the DNA matches TRBJ2-5 better. In germline, CDR1 is LGHNT, CDR2 FRNRAP. The CDR3 loop spans 15 amino acids. CDR3 nucleotide sequence: TGTGCTAGTGGTCCGATCGATAGCCCTATAGAGACCCAGTACTTC. It codes for CASGPIDSPIETQYF.

V gene TRBV6-6 combines with J gene TRBJ2-7; D gene unclear. The length of the CDR3 is 16 residues. The germline V gene has CDR1 MNHNY and CDR2 SVGAGI (reference sequence). Trimming took off 4 bases at V and 0 bases at J, with 16 bases between the two ends. CDR3 sequence (DNA): TGTGCCAGCAGTTCTCCCCTAGGCGGCACCTCCTACGAGCAGTACTTC. The encoded protein is CASSSPLGGTSYEQYF.

This clonotype was seen a handful of times. This chain uses TRBV7-3 with TRBJ2-7, with 10 bases matching TRBD2. Losses at the gene ends were 5 bases for V and 5 bases for J; bases not matched to a gene: 9. This CDR3 has 15 residues. Germline loops: CDR1 SGHTA, CDR2 FQGTGA. CDR3 region: CASSRASGSVHEQYF. CDR3 nucleotides: TGTGCCAGCAGCAGGGCTAGCGGGAGCGTCCACGAGCAGTACTTC.

This clonotype was found once. J is TRBJ2-7 and V is TRBV20-1, with TRBD1 identical over 8 bases. CDR1 is DFQATT and CDR2 is SNEGSKA in the germline V gene (reference sequence). V was clipped by 6 bases and J by 0 bases; unmatched bases: 10. The CDR3 spans 15 residues. The CDR3 loop is CSARDGQGASYEQYF. The CDR3 DNA reads TGCAGTGCCCGAGATGGACAGGGAGCCTCCTACGAGCAGTACTTC.

J is TRBJ1-1 and V is TRBV12-3 or TRBV12-4; D unclear. This CDR3 region has 13 residues. Trimming removed 7 bases from V and 0 bases from J, with 9 bases in between. CDR3 region: CASTYGVNTEAFF. The DNA of the CDR3 is TGTGCCAGCACCTATGGGGTGAACACTGAAGCTTTCTTT.